These 6 T cell receptor beta chains were sequenced from one sample in a study of T cells after yellow fever vaccination. TCRdb fed the 5' RACE reads into MiXCR, producing one record per CDR3 protein. The table records about 350,000 distinct CDR3 sequences, around 8.1% of them present only once. Sequenced here: PBMCs, sampled roughly seven weeks after the first yellow fever vaccination. Every receptor here comes from a man between 18 and 35 years old who received the YFV17D yellow fever vaccine.

This clonotype was observed many times. The chain links TRBV6-2 or TRBV6-3 to TRBJ1-4, with a weak D call TRBD1 (6 bases). V was trimmed by 6 bases and J by 6 bases, leaving 20 bases between them. Germline V CDR1 and CDR2: MNHEY, SVGEGT. CDR3 length equals 16 residues. The CDR3 bases are TGTGCCAGCAGACCCCTCCGGGGGCAGTCGGATGAAAAACTGTTTTTT. Amino acid sequence: CASRPLRGQSDEKLFF.

This clonotype was observed a handful of times. The chain carries TRBV15 and TRBJ1-1; D is unclear. The CDR3 is 14 amino acids. CDR1 is LNHNV and CDR2 is YYDKDF in the germline V gene (reference sequence). Trimming took 0 bases from V and 4 from J, leaving 9 bases between them. The CDR3 reads CATSRDYTVTEAFF. The CDR3 bases are TGTGCCACCAGCAGAGATTATACGGTCACTGAAGCTTTCTTT.

This clonotype was observed a handful of times. The CDR3 here is CSVESAPGLADSQETQYF. In DNA form, the CDR3 reads TGCAGCGTGGAATCCGCCCCGGGACTAGCGGACTCCCAAGAGACCCAGTACTTC. This chain links TRBV29-1 with TRBJ2-5; TRBD2 matches at 11 bases. Germline CDR1 reads SQVTM; CDR2 reads ANQGSEA. V gave up 6 bases and J gave up 1 base; unmatched junction bases: 16. The CDR3 is 18 residues long. Full variable domain (missing parts from reference TRBV29-1 and TRBJ2-5): SAVISQKPSRDICQRGTSLTIQCQVDSQVTMMFWYRQQPGQSLTLIATANQGSEATYESGFVIDKFPISRPNLTFSTLTVSNMSPEDSSIYLCSVESAPGLADSQETQYFGPGTRLLVL.

This clonotype was seen many times. The chain has TRBV25-1 and TRBJ2-5, with D unresolved. The germline gives CDR1 MGHDK, CDR2 SYGVNS. The ends were cut back, 2 bases at V and 2 bases at J, with 6 bases in the middle. The CDR3 sequence is 13 residues long. The CDR3 region is CASSEVGQETQYF. CDR3 bases: TGTGCCAGCAGTGAAGTTGGGCAAGAGACCCAGTACTTC.

A few counts support this clonotype. This sequence joins TRBV27 and TRBJ1-5; TRBD1 aligns across 9 bases. The CDR3 contains 14 residues. V was clipped by 5 bases and J by 9 bases; unmatched bases: 8. CDR1 and CDR2 from the germline V gene are MNHEY and SMNVEV (reference sequence). CDR3 coding DNA: TGTGCCAGCAGTATACGACAGGGGGGGTTGCCCCAGCATTTT. Protein product: CASSIRQGGLPQHF.

This clonotype appeared a few times. The rearrangement uses TRBV5-4 and TRBJ1-1; 7 nucleotides agree with TRBD1. The V gene's germline CDR1 is SGHNT and CDR2 YYREEE (reference sequence). The ends lost 5 bases at V and 4 bases at J; junction bases unmatched: 11. The CDR3 length is 15 residues. The CDR3 protein is CASRVTQGVVTEAFF. The CDR3 nucleotides read TGTGCCAGCAGGGTCACCCAGGGGGTCGTCACTGAAGCTTTCTTT. The full variable domain, its missing parts supplied by reference TRBV5-4 and TRBJ1-1, is ETGVTQSPTHLIKTRGQQVTLRCSSQSGHNTVSWYQQALGQGPQFIFQYYREEENGRGNFPPRFSGLQFPNYSSELNVNALELDDSALYLCASRVTQGVVTEAFFGQGTRLTVV.